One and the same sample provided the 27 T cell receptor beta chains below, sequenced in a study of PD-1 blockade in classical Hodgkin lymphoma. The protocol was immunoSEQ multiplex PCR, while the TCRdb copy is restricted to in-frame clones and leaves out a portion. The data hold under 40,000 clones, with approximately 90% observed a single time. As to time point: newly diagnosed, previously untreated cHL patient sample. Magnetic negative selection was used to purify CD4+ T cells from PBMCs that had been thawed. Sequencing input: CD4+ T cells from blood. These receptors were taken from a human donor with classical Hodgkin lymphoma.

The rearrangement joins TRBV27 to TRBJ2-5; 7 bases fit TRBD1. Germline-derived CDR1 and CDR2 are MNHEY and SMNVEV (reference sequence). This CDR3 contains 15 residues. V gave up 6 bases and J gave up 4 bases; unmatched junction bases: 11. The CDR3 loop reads CASSRSIDRAETQYF. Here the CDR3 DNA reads TGTGCCAGCAGCCGGTCAATAGACAGGGCAGAGACCCAGTACTTC.

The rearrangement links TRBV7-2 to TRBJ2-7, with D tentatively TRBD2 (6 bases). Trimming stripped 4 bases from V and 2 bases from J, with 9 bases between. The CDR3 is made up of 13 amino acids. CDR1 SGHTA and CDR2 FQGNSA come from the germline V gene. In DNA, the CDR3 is TGTGCCAGCAGCTCCCGGGGGACCTACGAGCAGTACTTC. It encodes CASSSRGTYEQYF.

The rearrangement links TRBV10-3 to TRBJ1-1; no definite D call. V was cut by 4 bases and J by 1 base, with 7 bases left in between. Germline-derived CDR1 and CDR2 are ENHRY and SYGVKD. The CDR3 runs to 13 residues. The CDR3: CAISVDQNTEAFF. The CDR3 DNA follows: TGTGCCATCAGTGTCGATCAGAACACTGAAGCTTTCTTT.

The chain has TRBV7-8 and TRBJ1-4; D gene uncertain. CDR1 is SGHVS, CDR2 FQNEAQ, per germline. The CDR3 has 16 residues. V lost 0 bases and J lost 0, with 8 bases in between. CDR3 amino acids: CASSLAQAATNEKLFF. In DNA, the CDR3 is TGTGCCAGCAGCTTAGCGCAGGCTGCAACTAATGAAAAACTGTTTTTT.

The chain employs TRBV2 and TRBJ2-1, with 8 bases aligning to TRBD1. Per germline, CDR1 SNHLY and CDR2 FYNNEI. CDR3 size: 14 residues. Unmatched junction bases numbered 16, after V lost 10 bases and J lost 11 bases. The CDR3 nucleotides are TGTGCCACCTCCCCCAGGGGGCTAGCTTTACAGCAGTTCTTC. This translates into CATSPRGLALQQFF.

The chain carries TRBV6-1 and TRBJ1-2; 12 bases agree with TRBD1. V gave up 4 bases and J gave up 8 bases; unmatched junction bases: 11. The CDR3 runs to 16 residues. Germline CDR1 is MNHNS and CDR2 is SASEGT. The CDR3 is CASSVQPGQGARGYTF. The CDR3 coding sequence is TGTGCCAGCAGTGTACAGCCGGGACAGGGGGCGCGAGGCTACACCTTC.

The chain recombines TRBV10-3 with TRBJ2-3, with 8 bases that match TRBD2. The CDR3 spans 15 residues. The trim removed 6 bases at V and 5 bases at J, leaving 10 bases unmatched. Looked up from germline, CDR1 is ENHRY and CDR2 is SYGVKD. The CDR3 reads CAIRRSSGTVDTQYF. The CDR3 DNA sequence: TGTGCCATCAGACGGAGTAGCGGGACTGTAGATACGCAGTATTTT.

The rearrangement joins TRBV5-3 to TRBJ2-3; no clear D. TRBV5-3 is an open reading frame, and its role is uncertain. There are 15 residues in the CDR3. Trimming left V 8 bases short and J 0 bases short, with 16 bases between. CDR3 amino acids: CASRRQLRSTDTQYF. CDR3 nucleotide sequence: TGTGCCAGCAGGCGCCAGCTGCGGAGCACAGATACGCAGTATTTT.

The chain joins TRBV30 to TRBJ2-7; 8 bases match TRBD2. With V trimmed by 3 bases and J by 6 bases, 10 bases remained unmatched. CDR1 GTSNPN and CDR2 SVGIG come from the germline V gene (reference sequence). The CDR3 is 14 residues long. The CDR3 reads CAWSLAGAPSEQYV. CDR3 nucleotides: TGTGCCTGGAGCCTAGCGGGCGCCCCTTCCGAGCAGTACGTC.

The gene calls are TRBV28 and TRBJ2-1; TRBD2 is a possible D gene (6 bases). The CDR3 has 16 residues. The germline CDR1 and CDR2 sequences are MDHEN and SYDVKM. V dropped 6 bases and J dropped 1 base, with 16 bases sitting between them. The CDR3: CASRPGTPDSYNEQFF. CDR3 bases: TGTGCCAGCAGACCGGGGACTCCTGATTCCTACAATGAGCAGTTCTTC.

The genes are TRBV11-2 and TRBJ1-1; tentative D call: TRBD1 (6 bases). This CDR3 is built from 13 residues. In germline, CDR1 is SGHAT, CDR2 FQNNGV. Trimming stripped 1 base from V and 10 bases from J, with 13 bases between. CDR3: CASSLVPGVGAFF. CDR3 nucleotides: TGTGCCAGCAGCTTAGTTCCAGGGGTGGGAGCTTTCTTT.

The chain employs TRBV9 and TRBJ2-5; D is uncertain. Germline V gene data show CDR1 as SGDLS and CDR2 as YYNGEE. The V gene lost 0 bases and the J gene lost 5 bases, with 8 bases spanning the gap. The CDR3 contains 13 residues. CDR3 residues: CASSVASLETQYF. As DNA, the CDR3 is TGTGCCAGCAGCGTAGCCAGTCTCGAGACCCAGTACTTC.

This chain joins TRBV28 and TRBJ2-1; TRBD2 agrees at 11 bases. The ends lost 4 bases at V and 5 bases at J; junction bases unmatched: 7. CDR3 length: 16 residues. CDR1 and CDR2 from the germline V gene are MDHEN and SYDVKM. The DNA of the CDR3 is TGTGCCAGCAGTTCCATAGCGGGGGGGAAACACAATGAGCAGTTCTTC. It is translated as CASSSIAGGKHNEQFF.

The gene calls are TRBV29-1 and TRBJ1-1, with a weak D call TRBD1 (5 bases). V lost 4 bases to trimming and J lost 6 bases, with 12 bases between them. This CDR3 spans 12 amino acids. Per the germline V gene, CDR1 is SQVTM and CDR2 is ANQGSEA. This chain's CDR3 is CSVAGHQSEAFF. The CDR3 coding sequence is TGCAGCGTTGCCGGACATCAATCTGAAGCTTTCTTT.

CDR3 in amino acids: CASSYITTPATNEKLFF. The CDR3 DNA follows: TGTGCCAGTAGTTATATAACAACACCAGCAACTAATGAAAAACTGTTTTTT. The chain combines TRBV19 with TRBJ1-4; D uncertain. This CDR3 has 17 residues. Trimming removed 5 bases at V and 0 bases at J, with 16 bases between. Germline V gene sequence: CDR1 LNHDA, CDR2 SQIVND (reference sequence).

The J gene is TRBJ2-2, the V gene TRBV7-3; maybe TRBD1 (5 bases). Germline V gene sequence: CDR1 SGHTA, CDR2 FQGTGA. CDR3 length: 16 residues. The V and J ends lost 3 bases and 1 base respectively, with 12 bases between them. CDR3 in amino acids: CASSFTGQGNTGELFF. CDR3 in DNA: TGTGCCAGCAGCTTCACTGGTCAGGGGAACACCGGGGAGCTGTTTTTT.

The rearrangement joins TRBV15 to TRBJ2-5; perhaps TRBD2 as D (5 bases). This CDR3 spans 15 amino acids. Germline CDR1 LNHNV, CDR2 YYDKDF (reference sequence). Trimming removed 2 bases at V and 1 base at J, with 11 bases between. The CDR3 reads CATSRRGPTQETQYF. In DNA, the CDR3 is TGTGCCACCAGCAGAAGAGGGCCTACCCAAGAGACCCAGTACTTC.

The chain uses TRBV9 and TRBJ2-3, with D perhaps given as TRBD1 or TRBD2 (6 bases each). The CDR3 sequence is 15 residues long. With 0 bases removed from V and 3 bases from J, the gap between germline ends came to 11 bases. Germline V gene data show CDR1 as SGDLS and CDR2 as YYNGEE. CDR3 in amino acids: CASSVGGGWTDTQYF. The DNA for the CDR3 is TGTGCCAGCAGCGTAGGAGGGGGGTGGACAGATACGCAGTATTTT.

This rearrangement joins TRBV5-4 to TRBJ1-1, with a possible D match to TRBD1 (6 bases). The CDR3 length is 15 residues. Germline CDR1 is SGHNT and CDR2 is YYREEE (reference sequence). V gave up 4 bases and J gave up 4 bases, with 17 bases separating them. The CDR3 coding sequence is TGTGCCAGCAGCAGATCAGGGGCTTTTGGCACTGAAGCTTTCTTT. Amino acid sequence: CASSRSGAFGTEAFF.

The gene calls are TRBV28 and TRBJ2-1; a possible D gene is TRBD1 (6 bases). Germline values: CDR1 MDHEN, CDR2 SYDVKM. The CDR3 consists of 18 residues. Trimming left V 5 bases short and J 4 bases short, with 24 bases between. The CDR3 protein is CASSPATGLRLLYNEQFF. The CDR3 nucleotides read TGTGCCAGCAGTCCTGCGACAGGCCTGAGACTGCTTTACAATGAGCAGTTCTTC. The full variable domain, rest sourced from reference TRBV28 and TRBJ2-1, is DVKVTQSSRYLVKRTGEKVFLECVQDMDHENMFWYRQDPGLGLRLIYFSYDVKMKEKGDIPEGYSVSREKKERFSLILESASTNQTSMYLCASSPATGLRLLYNEQFFGPGTRLTVL.

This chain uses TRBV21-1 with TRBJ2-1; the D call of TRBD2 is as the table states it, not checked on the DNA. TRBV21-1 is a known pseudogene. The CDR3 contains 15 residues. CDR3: CAKRERTKSYNEQFF. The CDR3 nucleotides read TGTGCCAAGCGGGAGAGGACTAAATCCTACAATGAGCAGTTCTTC.

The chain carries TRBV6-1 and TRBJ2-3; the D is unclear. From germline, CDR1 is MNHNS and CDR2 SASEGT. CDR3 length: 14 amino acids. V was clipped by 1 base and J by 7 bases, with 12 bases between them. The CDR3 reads CASSEGTTPNTQYF. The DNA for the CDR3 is TGTGCCAGCAGTGAAGGAACGACTCCGAATACGCAGTATTTT.

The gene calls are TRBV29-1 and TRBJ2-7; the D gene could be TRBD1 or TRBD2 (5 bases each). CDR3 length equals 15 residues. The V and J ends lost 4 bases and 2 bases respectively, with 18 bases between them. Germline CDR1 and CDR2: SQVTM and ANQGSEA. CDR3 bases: TGCAGCGTTGGGGACCGAAGCAAATCCACCTACGAGCAGTACTTC. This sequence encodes CSVGDRSKSTYEQYF.

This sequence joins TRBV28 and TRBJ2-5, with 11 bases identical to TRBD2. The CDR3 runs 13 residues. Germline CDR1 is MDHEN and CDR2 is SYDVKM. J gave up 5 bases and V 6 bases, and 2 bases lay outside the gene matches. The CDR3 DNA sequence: TGTGCCAGCAGACTAGCGGGGGCCGAGACCCAGTACTTC. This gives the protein CASRLAGAETQYF.

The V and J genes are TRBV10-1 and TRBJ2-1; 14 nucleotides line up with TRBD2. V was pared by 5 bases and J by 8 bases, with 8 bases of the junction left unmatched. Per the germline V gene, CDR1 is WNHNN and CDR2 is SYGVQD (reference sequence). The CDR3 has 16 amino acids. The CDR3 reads CASSHPGTSGRHEQFF. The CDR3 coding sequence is TGCGCCAGCAGTCACCCCGGGACTAGCGGGAGACATGAGCAGTTCTTC.

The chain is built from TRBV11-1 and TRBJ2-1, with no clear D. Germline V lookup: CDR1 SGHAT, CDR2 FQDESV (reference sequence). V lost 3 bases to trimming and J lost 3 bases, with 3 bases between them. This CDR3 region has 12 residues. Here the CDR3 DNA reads TGTGCCAGCAGCTTGATCTACAATGAGCAGTTCTTC. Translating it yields CASSLIYNEQFF.

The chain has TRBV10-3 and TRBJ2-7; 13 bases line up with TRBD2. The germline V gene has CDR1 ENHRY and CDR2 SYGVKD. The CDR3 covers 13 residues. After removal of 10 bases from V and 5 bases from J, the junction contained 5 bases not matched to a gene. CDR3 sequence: CATGTSGIDEQYF. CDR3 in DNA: TGTGCCACCGGGACTAGCGGGATTGACGAGCAGTACTTC.